This TCR beta chain was found in a study of circulating and synovial CD4+ cells in juvenile arthritis. Study findings and constraints: Deeper sequencing increased measured overlap with synovial clonotypes. Some such blood samples were as oligoclonal as synovium. T cell genome counts differed by at least an order of magnitude between CPL and CD4 samples. Circulating pathogenic-like and bulk T cells looked alike by Vbeta family usage.

Worth noting for this clone: Its target is not known.

Profiling relied on immunoSEQ multiplex PCR, and the TCRdb table lists in-frame clones only, not all of them. The sample consists of around 32,000 clones, 90% to 95% of them appearing once. The clonotype originates from a human donor with juvenile idiopathic arthritis. The specimen sequenced was CD4+ T cells from blood.

CDR3 bases: TGCGCCAGCAGGACTCACGGACAGGGTCAGGAGACCCAGTACTTC. Its protein product is CASRTHGQGQETQYF. The chain links TRBV5-1 to TRBJ2-5; 8 bases map to TRBD1. CDR3 length equals 15 residues. CDR1 is SGHRS and CDR2 is YFSETQ in the germline V gene. The trim removed 5 bases at V and 5 bases at J, leaving 11 bases unmatched.